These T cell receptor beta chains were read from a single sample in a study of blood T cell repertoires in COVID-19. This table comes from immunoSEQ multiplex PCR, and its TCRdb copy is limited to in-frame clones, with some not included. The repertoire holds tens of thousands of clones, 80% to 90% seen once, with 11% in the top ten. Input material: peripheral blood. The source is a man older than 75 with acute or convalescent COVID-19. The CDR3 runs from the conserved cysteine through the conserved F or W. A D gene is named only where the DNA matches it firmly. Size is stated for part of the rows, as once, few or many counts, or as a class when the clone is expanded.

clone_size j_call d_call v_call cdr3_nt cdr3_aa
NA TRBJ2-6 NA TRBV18 TGTGCCAGTCTAAGCTCTGGGGCCAACGTCCTGACTTTC CASLSSGANVLTF
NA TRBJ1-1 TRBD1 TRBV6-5 TGTGCCAGCAGTTACTCGACAGGGAAGGTCACTGAAGCTTTCTTT CASSYSTGKVTEAFF
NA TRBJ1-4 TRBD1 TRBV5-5 TGTGCCAGCAGCCTGACGACAGGGGGGATAGAAAAACTGTTTTTT CASSLTTGGIEKLFF
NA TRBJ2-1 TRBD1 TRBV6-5 TGTGCCAGCAGTTACGACAGGGGAACCTACAATGAGCAGTTCTTC CASSYDRGTYNEQFF
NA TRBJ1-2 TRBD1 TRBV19 TGTGCCAGTAGTAAGGGACAGGGGGACGGCTACACCTTC CASSKGQGDGYTF
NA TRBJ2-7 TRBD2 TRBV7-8 TGTGCCAGCAGCCTGCCGGGCGGGGGACCCTACGAGCAGTACTTC CASSLPGGGPYEQYF
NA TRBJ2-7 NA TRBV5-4 TGTGCCAGCAGCTTCGGGGGATCACGGTCCTACGAGCAGTACTTC CASSFGGSRSYEQYF
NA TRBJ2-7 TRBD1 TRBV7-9 TGTGCCAGCAGCACGGGGACAGGGGGTATACTGCGCTACGAGCAGTACTTC CASSTGTGGILRYEQYF
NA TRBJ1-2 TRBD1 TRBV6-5 TGTGCCAGCAGTCAACGGACAGGGGGCAGAGGCTACACCTTC CASSQRTGGRGYTF
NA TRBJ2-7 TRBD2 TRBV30 TGTGCCTGGAGGAAGGGACTAGCGGGAGGCTACGAGCAGTACTTC CAWRKGLAGGYEQYF
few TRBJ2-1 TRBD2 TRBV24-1 TGTGCCACCAGTGATCCGCCCCTAGCGGGAGTTTGGGACAATGAGCAGTTCTTC CATSDPPLAGVWDNEQFF
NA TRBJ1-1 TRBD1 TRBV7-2 TGTGCCAGCAGCTTAGAGACAGGGGGTGGTACTGAAGCTTTCTTT CASSLETGGGTEAFF
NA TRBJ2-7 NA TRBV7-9 TGTGCCAGCAGCTTAGGAGGCCACAGGGGACTTCCCTACGAGCAGTACTTC CASSLGGHRGLPYEQYF
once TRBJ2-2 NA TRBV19 TGTGCCAGTAGGGGCGTGTTCCCCGGGGAGCTGTTTTTT CASRGVFPGELFF
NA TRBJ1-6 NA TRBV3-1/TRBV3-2 TGTGCCAGCAGCAGGGGCAGTTTCAATAATTCACCCCTCCACTTT CASSRGSFNNSPLHF
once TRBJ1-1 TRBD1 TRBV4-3 TGCGCCAGCAGCCAGAACAGGGGGCGGGTAATGAACACTGAAGCTTTCTTT CASSQNRGRVMNTEAFF
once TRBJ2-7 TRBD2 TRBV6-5 TGTGCCAGCAGTCGAAGAGGGAGGGACGAGCAGTACTTC CASSRRGRDEQYF
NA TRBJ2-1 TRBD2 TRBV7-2 TGTGCCAGCAGCTTAACGGGGGGAGTAGGCAATGAGCAGTTCTTC CASSLTGGVGNEQFF
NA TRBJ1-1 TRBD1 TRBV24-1 TGTGCCACCAGAAAGGACAGGGAGACCACTGAAGCTTTCTTT CATRKDRETTEAFF
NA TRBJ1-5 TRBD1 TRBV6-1 TGTGCCAGCAGTGAATGGAGCAGGGGGAGGAATCAGCCCCAGCATTTT CASSEWSRGRNQPQHF
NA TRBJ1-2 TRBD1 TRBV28 TGTGCCAGCAGTGTTCTGGGACAGGGGGCGTCTAACTATGGCTACACCTTC CASSVLGQGASNYGYTF
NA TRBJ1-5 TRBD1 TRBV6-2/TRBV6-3 TGTGCCAGCAGTCAGACAGGGGTTGCACAGCCCCAGCATTTT CASSQTGVAQPQHF
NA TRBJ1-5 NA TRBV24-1 TGTGCCACCAGTGTTGGGGCTAATCAGCCCCAGCATTTT CATSVGANQPQHF
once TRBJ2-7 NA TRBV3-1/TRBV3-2 TGTGCCAGCAGCCCTATAAGCTCCTACGAGCAGTACTTC CASSPISSYEQYF
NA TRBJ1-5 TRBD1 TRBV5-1 TGCGCCAGCAGCCCAGGACAGGGGAATCAGCCCCAGCATTTT CASSPGQGNQPQHF
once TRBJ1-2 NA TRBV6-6 TGTGCCAGCAATAAGGGGGATGGCTACACCTTC CASNKGDGYTF
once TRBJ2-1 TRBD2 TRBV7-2 TGTGCCAGCAGCCGGAGCGGGAGTTACAATGAGCAGTTCTTC CASSRSGSYNEQFF
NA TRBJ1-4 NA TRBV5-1 TGCGCCAGCAGGCTTTCCACAGGTTCCGGGAATGAAAAACTGTTTTTT CASRLSTGSGNEKLFF
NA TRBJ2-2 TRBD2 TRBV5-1 TGCGCCAGCGGAAGCGGGGGGACTTACACCGGGGAGCTGTTTTTT CASGSGGTYTGELFF
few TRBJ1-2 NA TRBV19 TGTGCCAGTACCACAACAACAGGGAGCCCTGGCTACACCTTC CASTTTTGSPGYTF
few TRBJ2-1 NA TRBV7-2 TGTGCCAGCAGCATAAGGACTGGACTATGGAATGAGCAGTTCTTC CASSIRTGLWNEQFF
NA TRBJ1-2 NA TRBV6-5 TGTGCCAGCAGAGACACCTCAGTAAGCTATGGCTACACCTTC CASRDTSVSYGYTF
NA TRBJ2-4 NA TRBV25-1 TGTGCCAGCAGTGAGGACAGTAGGGGCAGGAACATTCAGTACTTC CASSEDSRGRNIQYF
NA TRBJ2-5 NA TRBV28 TGTGCCAGCAGTTTCGTCTCAGGGATGGGCCAAGAGACCCAGTACTTC CASSFVSGMGQETQYF
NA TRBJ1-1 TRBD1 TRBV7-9 TGTGCCAGCAGCTTAGTTGGAGGCGGGACAGGGGGCGGCACTGAAGCTTTCTTT CASSLVGGGTGGGTEAFF
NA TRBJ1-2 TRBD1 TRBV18 TGTGCCAGCTCACAGGACAGGGACTATGGCTACACCTTC CASSQDRDYGYTF
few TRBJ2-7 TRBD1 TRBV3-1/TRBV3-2 TGTGCCAGCAGCCACGGGACAGGGATCGAGCAGTACTTC CASSHGTGIEQYF
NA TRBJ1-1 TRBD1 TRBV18 TGTGCCAGCTCACTTTTACAGGGGGCTACGAACACTGAAGCTTTCTTT CASSLLQGATNTEAFF
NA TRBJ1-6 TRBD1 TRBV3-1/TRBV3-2 TGTGCCAGCAGCCGAGGCCGGGACAGGAATTCACCCCTCCACTTT CASSRGRDRNSPLHF
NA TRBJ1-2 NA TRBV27 TGTGCCAGCAGTTCGGACTTAACTACCCCTGGCTACACCTTC CASSSDLTTPGYTF
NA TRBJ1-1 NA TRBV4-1 TGCGCCAGCAGCTCGGGGACATCCCGGGGAACTGAAGCTTTCTTT CASSSGTSRGTEAFF
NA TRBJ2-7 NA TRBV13 TGTGCCAGCAGCTTAGAGAAGGGGCAAGCCTACGAGCAGTACTTC CASSLEKGQAYEQYF
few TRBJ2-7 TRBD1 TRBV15 TGTGCCACCAGTGGGACAGGGATTCTCTACGAGCAGTACTTC CATSGTGILYEQYF
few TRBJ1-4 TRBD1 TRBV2 TGTGCCAGGGGGACAGGGAATAATGAAAAACTGTTTTTT CARGTGNNEKLFF
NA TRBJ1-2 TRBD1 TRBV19 TGTGCCAGTAGTACAGGGGGCATCTATGGCTACACCTTC CASSTGGIYGYTF
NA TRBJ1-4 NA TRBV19 TGTGCCAGTAGTCCCCGGAGTTCGGCTAATGAAAAACTGTTTTTT CASSPRSSANEKLFF
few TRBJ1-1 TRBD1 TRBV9 TGTGCCAGCAGCGCTTACAGGGGGGGAGAGGAAGCTTTCTTT CASSAYRGGEEAFF
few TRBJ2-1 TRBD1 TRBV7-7 TGTGCCAGCAGCTTAGGGACAGGGTCTGTTGAGCAGTTCTTC CASSLGTGSVEQFF
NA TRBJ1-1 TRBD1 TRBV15 TGTGCCACCCAAAGAACAGGGGGCAATGGTGACACTGAAGCTTTCTTT CATQRTGGNGDTEAFF
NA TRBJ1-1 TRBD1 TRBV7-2 TGTGCCAGCAGCCCCCTCGGGTGGGACAGCGAGAACACTGAAGCTTTCTTT CASSPLGWDSENTEAFF
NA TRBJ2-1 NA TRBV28 TGTGCCAGCACCATCTCTCGCGGATCCTACAATGAGCAGTTCTTC CASTISRGSYNEQFF
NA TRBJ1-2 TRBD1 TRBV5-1 TGCGCCAGCAGTTTTGGGACAGGCTATGGCTACACCTTC CASSFGTGYGYTF
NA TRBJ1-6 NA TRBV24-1 TGTGCCCCCGGCCTCGGCCCGGACCATAATGGCGGGGTCCACTTT CAPGLGPDHNGGVHF
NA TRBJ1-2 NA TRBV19 TGTGCCAGTAGTATTCTACAGGGTGGGCTCTATGGCTACACCTTC CASSILQGGLYGYTF
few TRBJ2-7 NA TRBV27 TGTGCCAGCAGCCCCTGGGACACCTCCTACGAGCAGTACTTC CASSPWDTSYEQYF
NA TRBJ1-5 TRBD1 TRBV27 TGTGCCAGCAGTCGTGGACAGGGTGACGTTTGGCCCCAGCATTTT CASSRGQGDVWPQHF